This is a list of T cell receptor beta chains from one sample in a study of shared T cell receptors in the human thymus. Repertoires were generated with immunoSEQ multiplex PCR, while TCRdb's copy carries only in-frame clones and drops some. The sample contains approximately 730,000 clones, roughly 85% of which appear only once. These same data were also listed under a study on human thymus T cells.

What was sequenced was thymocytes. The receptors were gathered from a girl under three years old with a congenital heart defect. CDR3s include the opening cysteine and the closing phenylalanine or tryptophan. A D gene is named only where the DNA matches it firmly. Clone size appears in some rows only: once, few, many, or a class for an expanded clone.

CASRTGTGGTDTQYF	TGCGCCAGCAGGACCGGGACAGGGGGAACAGATACGCAGTATTTT	TRBJ2-3	NA	TRBV5-1	TRBD1
CATMLRQGQTEAFF	TGTGCCACCATGCTTCGACAGGGACAGACTGAAGCTTTCTTT	TRBJ1-1	NA	TRBV28	TRBD1
CASSRQRTYNSPLHF	TGTGCCAGCAGTCGCCAGCGGACTTATAATTCCCCCCTCCACTTT	TRBJ1-6	NA	TRBV28	NA
CASSPARGGIGDTQYF	TGTGCCAGCTCACCGGCAAGGGGGGGGATCGGAGATACGCAGTATTTT	TRBJ2-3	NA	TRBV18	NA
CSVVRTGAFF	TGCAGCGTTGTACGGACAGGAGCTTTCTTT	TRBJ1-1	NA	TRBV29-1	TRBD1
CASSLDRGPSCDGYTF	TGTGCCAGCAGTTTGGACAGGGGCCCCTCATGCGATGGCTACACCTTC	TRBJ1-2	NA	TRBV28	TRBD1
CASSQGEWDRGPGNTIYF	TGCGCCAGCAGCCAAGGTGAGTGGGACAGGGGCCCTGGAAACACCATATATTTT	TRBJ1-3	once	TRBV5-1	TRBD1
CASSQDRRRGTFGYTF	TGCGCCAGCAGCCAAGACCGCCGCCGGGGGACTTTCGGCTACACCTTC	TRBJ1-2	NA	TRBV4-1	NA
CASSPPGVLSYEQYF	TGTGCCAGCAGTCCCCCGGGGGTCCTCTCCTACGAGCAGTACTTC	TRBJ2-7	once	TRBV27	NA
CASTNRDGTEAFF	TGTGCCAGCACCAACAGGGACGGGACTGAAGCTTTCTTT	TRBJ1-1	NA	TRBV7-6	NA
CASSRDGGAGYGYTF	TGTGCCAGCAGCCGGGACGGAGGGGCGGGCTATGGCTACACCTTC	TRBJ1-2	NA	TRBV6-5	NA
CASSHRVFNYGYTF	TGTGCCAGCAGCCACAGGGTATTTAACTATGGCTACACCTTC	TRBJ1-2	NA	TRBV2	NA
CASSFGSGGAEYNEQFF	TGTGCCAGCAGTTTCGGGTCAGGGGGCGCAGAATACAATGAGCAGTTCTTC	TRBJ2-1	NA	TRBV27	TRBD1
CAWSTVPGEGEQYF	TGTGCCTGGAGTACAGTCCCGGGGGAGGGCGAGCAGTACTTC	TRBJ2-7	NA	TRBV30	TRBD2
CASSQQGQGFGYTF	TGCGCCAGCAGCCAACAGGGACAGGGGTTTGGCTACACCTTC	TRBJ1-2	NA	TRBV4-1	TRBD1
CASRPDRGRNEKLFF	TGTGCCAGTAGACCGGACAGGGGCCGTAATGAAAAACTGTTTTTT	TRBJ1-4	NA	TRBV19	TRBD1
CASSSHFSGVNEQFF	TGCGCCAGCAGCTCCCACTTCAGCGGGGTCAATGAGCAGTTCTTC	TRBJ2-1	NA	TRBV5-1	TRBD2
CASSNLGLRTPRDVNTGELFF	TGTGCCAGCAGCAACCTTGGGCTCCGAACCCCGCGGGATGTTAATACCGGGGAGCTGTTTTTT	TRBJ2-2	NA	TRBV14	NA
CASSVAYHRLLSYNEQFF	TGTGCCAGCAGCGTAGCTTATCACAGGCTGCTCTCCTACAATGAGCAGTTCTTC	TRBJ2-1	once	TRBV9	NA
CASSLRQGAPGTEAFF	TGTGCCAGCAGCTTGAGACAGGGGGCGCCCGGCACTGAAGCTTTCTTT	TRBJ1-1	NA	TRBV27	TRBD1
CASSESGEGGRTEAFF	TGTGCCAGCAGTGAATCTGGGGAGGGAGGAAGGACTGAAGCTTTCTTT	TRBJ1-1	NA	TRBV25-1	NA
CAWSVRAVNTEAFF	TGTGCCTGGAGTGTAAGAGCTGTGAACACTGAAGCTTTCTTT	TRBJ1-1	NA	TRBV30	NA
CASSLRWWSSYNEQFF	TGTGCCAGCAGTTTACGCTGGTGGAGCTCCTACAATGAGCAGTTCTTC	TRBJ2-1	NA	TRBV27	NA
CASRPLSGAGDSPLHF	TGTGCCAGCAGGCCCCTCAGTGGGGCTGGGGATTCACCCCTCCACTTT	TRBJ1-6	NA	TRBV28	NA
CASSLRDRANEQYF	TGCGCCAGCAGCTTAAGGGACAGGGCCAACGAGCAGTACTTC	TRBJ2-7	NA	TRBV5-4	TRBD1
CAISESTGSSTDTQYF	TGTGCCATCAGTGAGTCGACAGGTTCTAGCACAGATACGCAGTATTTT	TRBJ2-3	once	TRBV10-3	NA
CASSFDSSGNTIYF	TGTGCCAGCAGCTTTGACAGCTCTGGAAACACCATATATTTT	TRBJ1-3	few	TRBV5-4	NA
CASSKQGSSGGLLYEQYF	TGTGCCAGTAGCAAGCAAGGTAGTAGCGGGGGGCTTCTCTACGAGCAGTACTTC	TRBJ2-7	once	TRBV19	TRBD2
CASSYRYPFTGELFF	TGTGCCAGCAGTTACAGATACCCTTTCACCGGGGAGCTGTTTTTT	TRBJ2-2	NA	TRBV28	NA
CASRSHISAGTASSGANVLTF	TGTGCCAGCAGATCTCACATTTCGGCCGGGACAGCGAGCTCTGGGGCCAACGTCCTGACTTTC	TRBJ2-6	NA	TRBV13	TRBD1